This T cell receptor (beta chain) was obtained from a study of memory CD4+ T cells and cytomegalovirus serostatus. Using immunoSEQ multiplex PCR, the repertoire was profiled, and TCRdb retains in-frame clones only, with some absent. The table has about 41,000 clones, 70% to 80% seen once. Single viable CD3+CD4+CD8-CD45RO+ cells were sorted as the memory CD4+ T cells. V was shortened by 1 base and J by 4 bases, with 8 bases between the two germline ends. This CDR3 region has 13 residues. Germline loops: CDR1 SGHTA, CDR2 FQGNSA. The source of this sequence is an adult in good health and CMV-seronegative. The chain combines TRBV7-2 with TRBJ2-7, with D hard to call. The source material was memory CD4+ T cells from blood. Written as DNA, the CDR3 is TGTGCCAGCAGCTTAGGGACCCAATACGAGCAGTACTTC. Its translation is CASSLGTQYEQYF.